These 11 T cell receptor beta chains share one sample of origin, sequenced in a study of T cell clonotyping in hematopoietic cell transplantation. The data were produced by immunoSEQ multiplex PCR, yet TCRdb's version contains in-frame clones alone and is incomplete. The data hold more than 25,000 clones, with approximately 77% observed a single time. The time point is: recipient sample about 28 days before transplant, after cytoreduction. Sequencing used peripheral blood mononuclear cells, obtained before stem cell transplant. Receptors were obtained from a man aged 45-60 years with myelodysplastic syndrome. Some clones in this sample may be carry-over from other donors' samples.

CDR3 sequence: CSGGQPDTEAFF. The CDR3, as DNA: TGCAGCGGAGGACAGCCGGATACTGAAGCTTTCTTT. The rearrangement links TRBV29-1 to TRBJ1-1; tentative D call: TRBD1 (6 bases). V lost 7 bases and J 5 bases, leaving 14 bases between the germline ends. The CDR3 runs 12 residues. Looked up from germline, CDR1 is SQVTM and CDR2 is ANQGSEA.

The V call is TRBV28, the J call TRBJ1-2, with 7 positions matching TRBD1. V was clipped by 6 bases and J by 1 base; unmatched bases: 8. CDR1 MDHEN and CDR2 SYDVKM come from the germline V gene. The CDR3 is made up of 15 amino acids. The CDR3 coding sequence is TGTGCCAGCAGCATACAGGGGAGGGGTAACTATGGCTACACCTTC. This encodes CASSIQGRGNYGYTF.

This clone was detected a few times. This chain joins TRBV14 and TRBJ1-1; D remains unclear. The CDR3 has 13 amino acids. The germline V and J ends were trimmed by 4 bases and 5 bases, with 11 bases remaining between them. Germline V gene data show CDR1 as SGHDN and CDR2 as FVKESK. This CDR3 is CASSPYGGTEAFF. CDR3 bases: TGTGCCAGCAGCCCCTACGGCGGTACTGAAGCTTTCTTT.

DNA for the CDR3: TGTGCCTGGAGTCCAGGGGCGGGTTTAGCTTTCTTT. Encoded protein: CAWSPGAGLAFF. The J gene is TRBJ1-1, the V gene TRBV30; tentative D call: TRBD1 (6 bases). This CDR3 contains 12 residues. The V and J ends lost 2 bases and 10 bases respectively, with 14 bases between them. The germline V gene encodes CDR1 GTSNPN and CDR2 SVGIG (reference sequence).

This sequence joins TRBV6-1 and TRBJ1-2; possibly TRBD1 for D (5 bases). This CDR3 is 13 amino acids long. The germline CDR1 and CDR2 sequences are MNHNS and SASEGT. V gave up 6 bases and J gave up 7 bases, with 15 bases separating them. This chain's CDR3 is CASRETEGGGYTF. CDR3 in DNA: TGTGCCAGCAGGGAGACAGAGGGAGGTGGCTACACCTTC.

In this sample, this clone turned up a few times. The rearrangement links TRBV30 to TRBJ1-1; possible D gene TRBD1, 5 bases. Germline CDR1 GTSNPN, CDR2 SVGIG (reference sequence). CDR3 length: 14 amino acids. V was cut by 6 bases and J by 0 bases, with 14 bases left in between. The CDR3 DNA reads TGTGCCTGTACCCCGGGACTGATGAACACTGAAGCTTTCTTT. Amino acid sequence: CACTPGLMNTEAFF.

This clone was counted only a few times. This chain joins TRBV29-1 and TRBJ1-2; D perhaps matches TRBD1 (6 bases). Germline V gives CDR1 SQVTM, CDR2 ANQGSEA. The germline V and J ends were trimmed by 4 bases and 7 bases, with 16 bases remaining between them. This CDR3 comprises 13 residues. CDR3 nucleotides: TGCAGCGTTGGGGGCGACAGGTCGGGTGGCTACACCTTC. Translated, it gives CSVGGDRSGGYTF.

The rearrangement uses TRBV30 and TRBJ1-2, with D unclear. Trimming removed 4 bases from V and 3 bases from J, with 12 bases in between. Germline CDR1 and CDR2: GTSNPN and SVGIG (reference sequence). The CDR3 extends over 13 amino acids. The DNA for the CDR3 is TGTGCCTGGACCCTAGTCCGACACTATGGCTACACCTTC. Protein sequence: CAWTLVRHYGYTF.

This clone was recorded once. This sequence joins TRBV7-2 and TRBJ1-4; the D is unclear. Germline loops: CDR1 SGHTA, CDR2 FQGNSA. Trimming removed 0 bases at V and 7 bases at J, with 9 bases between. The CDR3 length is 14 residues. CDR3 amino acids: CASSLAGWGEKLFF. CDR3 DNA: TGTGCCAGCAGCTTAGCAGGGTGGGGTGAAAAACTGTTTTTT.

The gene calls are TRBV5-1 and TRBJ2-3; D is possibly TRBD1 or TRBD2 (5 bases each). Trimming took 4 bases from V and 0 from J, leaving 12 bases between them. This CDR3 spans 15 amino acids. Germline V gene data show CDR1 as SGHRS and CDR2 as YFSETQ. DNA of the CDR3: TGCGCCAGCAGCATGTACCGGGACAGCACAGATACGCAGTATTTT. It yields the protein CASSMYRDSTDTQYF.

In DNA, the CDR3 is TGTGCCAGCAGTCCCCGCCCTGCCGATCAGCCCCAGCATTTT. Translated: CASSPRPADQPQHF. This sequence joins TRBV11-3 and TRBJ1-5; D is unresolved. The V end was cut by 6 bases, the J end by 5 bases, with 14 bases between. There are 14 residues in the CDR3. Germline V gives CDR1 SGHNT, CDR2 YENEEA.